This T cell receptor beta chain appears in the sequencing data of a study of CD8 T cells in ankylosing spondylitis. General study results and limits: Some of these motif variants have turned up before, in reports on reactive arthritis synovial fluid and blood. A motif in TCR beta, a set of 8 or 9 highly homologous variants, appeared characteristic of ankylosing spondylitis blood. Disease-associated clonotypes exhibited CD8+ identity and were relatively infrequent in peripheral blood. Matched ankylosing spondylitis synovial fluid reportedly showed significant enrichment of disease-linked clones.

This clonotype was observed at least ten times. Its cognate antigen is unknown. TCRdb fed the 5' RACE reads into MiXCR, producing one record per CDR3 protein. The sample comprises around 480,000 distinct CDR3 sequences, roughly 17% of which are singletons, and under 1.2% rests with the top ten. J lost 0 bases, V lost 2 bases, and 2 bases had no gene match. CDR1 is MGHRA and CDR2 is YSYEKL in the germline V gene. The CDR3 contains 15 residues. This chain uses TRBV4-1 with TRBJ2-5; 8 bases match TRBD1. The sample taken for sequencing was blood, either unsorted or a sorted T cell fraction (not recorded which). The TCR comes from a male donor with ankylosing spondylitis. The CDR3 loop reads CASSQPDRDQETQYF. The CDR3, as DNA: TGCGCCAGCAGCCAACCGGACAGGGACCAAGAGACCCAGTACTTC.